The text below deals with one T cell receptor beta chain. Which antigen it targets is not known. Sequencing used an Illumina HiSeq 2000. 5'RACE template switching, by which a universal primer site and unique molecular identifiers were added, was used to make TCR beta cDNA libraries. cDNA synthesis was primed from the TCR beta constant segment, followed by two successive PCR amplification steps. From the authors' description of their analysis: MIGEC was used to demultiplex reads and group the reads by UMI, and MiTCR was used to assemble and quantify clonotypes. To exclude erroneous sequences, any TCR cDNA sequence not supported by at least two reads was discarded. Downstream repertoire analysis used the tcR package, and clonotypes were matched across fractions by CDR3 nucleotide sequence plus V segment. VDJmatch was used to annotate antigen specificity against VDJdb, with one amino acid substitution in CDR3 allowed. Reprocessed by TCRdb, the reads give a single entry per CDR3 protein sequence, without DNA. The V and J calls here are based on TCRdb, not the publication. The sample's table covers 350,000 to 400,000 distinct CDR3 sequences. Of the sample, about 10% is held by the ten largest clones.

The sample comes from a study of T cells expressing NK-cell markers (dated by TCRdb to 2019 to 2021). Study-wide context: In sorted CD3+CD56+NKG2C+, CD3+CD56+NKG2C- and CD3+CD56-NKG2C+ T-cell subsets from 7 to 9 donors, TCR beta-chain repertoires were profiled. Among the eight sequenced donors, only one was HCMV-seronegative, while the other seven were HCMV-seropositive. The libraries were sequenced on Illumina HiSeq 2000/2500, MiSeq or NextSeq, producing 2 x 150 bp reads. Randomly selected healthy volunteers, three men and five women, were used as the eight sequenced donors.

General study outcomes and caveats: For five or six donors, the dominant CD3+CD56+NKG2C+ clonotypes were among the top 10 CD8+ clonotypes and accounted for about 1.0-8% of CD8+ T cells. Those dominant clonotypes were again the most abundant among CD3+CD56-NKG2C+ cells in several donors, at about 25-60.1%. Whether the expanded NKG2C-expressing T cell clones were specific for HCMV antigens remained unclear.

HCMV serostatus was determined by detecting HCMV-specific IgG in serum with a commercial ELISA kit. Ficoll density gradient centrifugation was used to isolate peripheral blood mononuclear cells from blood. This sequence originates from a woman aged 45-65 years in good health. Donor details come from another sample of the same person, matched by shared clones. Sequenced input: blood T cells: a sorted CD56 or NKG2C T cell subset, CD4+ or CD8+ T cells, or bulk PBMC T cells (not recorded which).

The CDR3 is CSASRTDSYGYTF. Here the chain combines TRBV20-1 and TRBJ1-2. In the germline V gene (reference sequence), CDR1 corresponds to DFQATT and CDR2 to SNEGSKA. Inclusive of the bounding cysteine and phenylalanine, the CDR3 is 13 residues long. Only the protein is available.